This T cell receptor (beta chain) was obtained from a study of cytomegalovirus exposure and HLA in healthy donors. Amplification used 60 Vbeta primers and 13 Jbeta primers. The data were produced by immunoSEQ multiplex PCR, yet TCRdb's version contains in-frame clones alone and is incomplete. The sample gives under 150,000 clones, about 78% of which show up once; 2.9% is in the top ten. Source material: PBMCs. The TCR originated in a human donor in good health.

The CDR3 nucleotides read TGTGCCAGCGGGACAGGGGGGACCCAGTACTTC. This gives the protein CASGTGGTQYF. This rearrangement joins TRBV2 to TRBJ2-5; 11 bases align to TRBD1. Germline V gene sequence: CDR1 SNHLY, CDR2 FYNNEI. The CDR3 consists of 11 residues. The junction had 0 bases not matched to a gene; V was cut back by 8 bases and J by 7 bases. The full variable domain, with the rest looked up from reference TRBV2 and TRBJ2-5, is EPEVTQTPSHQVTQMGQEVILRCVPISNHLYFYWYRQILGQKVEFLVSFYNNEISEKSEIFDDQFSVERPDGSNFTLKIRSTKLEDSAMYFCASGTGGTQYFGPGTRLLVL.